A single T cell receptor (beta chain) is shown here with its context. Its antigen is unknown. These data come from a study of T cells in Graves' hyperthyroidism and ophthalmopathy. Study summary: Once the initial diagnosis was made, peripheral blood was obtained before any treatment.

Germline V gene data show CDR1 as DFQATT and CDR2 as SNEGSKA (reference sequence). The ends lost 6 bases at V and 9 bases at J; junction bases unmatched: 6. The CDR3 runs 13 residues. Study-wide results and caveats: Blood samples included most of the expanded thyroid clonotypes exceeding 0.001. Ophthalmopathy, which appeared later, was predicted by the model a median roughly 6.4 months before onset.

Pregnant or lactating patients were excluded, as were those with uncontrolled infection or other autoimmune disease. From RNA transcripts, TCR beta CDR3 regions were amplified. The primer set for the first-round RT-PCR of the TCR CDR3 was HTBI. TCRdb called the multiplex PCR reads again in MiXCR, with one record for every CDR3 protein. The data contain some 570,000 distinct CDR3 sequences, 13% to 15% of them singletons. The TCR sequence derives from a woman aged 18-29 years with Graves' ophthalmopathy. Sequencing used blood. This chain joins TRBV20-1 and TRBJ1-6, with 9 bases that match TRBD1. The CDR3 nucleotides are TGCAGTGCAGGTCCGGGACAGGGTTCACCCCTCCACTTT. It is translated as CSAGPGQGSPLHF.